The 25 T cell receptor beta chains below all came from one sample that was sequenced in a study of cytomegalovirus exposure and HLA in healthy donors. The PCR ran on 60 Vbeta and 13 Jbeta primers. TCRdb's copy holds only in-frame clones and misses some; the assay was immunoSEQ multiplex PCR. Of over 85,000 clones in the sample, 65% to 75% are singletons; the top ten hold under 2.5%. The sample was PBMCs. The receptors were gathered from a man aged 25 to 40 in good health and CMV-seronegative.

This clone was observed a handful of times. The CDR3 region is CASRGRGRGDYTEAFF. The CDR3 coding sequence is TGTGCCAGCAGGGGAAGGGGGCGCGGGGATTACACTGAAGCTTTCTTT. J is TRBJ1-1 and V is TRBV7-9; 7 positions match TRBD1. After removal of 6 bases from V and 3 bases from J, the junction contained 13 bases not matched to a gene. The germline V gene encodes CDR1 SEHNR and CDR2 FQNEAQ (reference sequence). The CDR3 runs to 16 residues.

The V and J genes are TRBV18 and TRBJ1-5; tentatively, D is TRBD1 (6 bases). This CDR3 is 13 amino acids long. The germline gives CDR1 KGHSH, CDR2 LQKENI. Trimming cost V 8 bases and J 3 bases, with 11 bases left between them. The CDR3 coding sequence is TGTGCCAGCCAGGCAGGGGACAATCAGCCCCAGCATTTT. This translates into CASQAGDNQPQHF.

This clone was seen more than once but under ten times. The rearrangement joins TRBV30 to TRBJ2-3; 7 bases align to TRBD2. The ends lost 5 bases at V and 4 bases at J; junction bases unmatched: 6. Germline V CDR1 and CDR2: GTSNPN, SVGIG (reference sequence). The CDR3 is made up of 13 amino acids. The CDR3 loop is CAWGWEGPDTQYF. CDR3 DNA: TGTGCCTGGGGGTGGGAGGGCCCAGATACGCAGTATTTT.

This clone was found a few times. V is TRBV4-3 and J is TRBJ1-4; TRBD1 matches at 7 bases. The CDR3 spans 14 residues. The germline gives CDR1 LGHNA, CDR2 YSLEER. Losses at the gene ends were 4 bases for V and 8 bases for J; bases not matched to a gene: 7. The DNA of the CDR3 is TGCGCCAGCAGCCCCCAGGGGGATAGGGAAAAACTGTTTTTT. Its translation: CASSPQGDREKLFF.

The chain uses TRBV28 and TRBJ1-6, with D unresolved. This CDR3 is 13 amino acids long. The germline gives CDR1 MDHEN, CDR2 SYDVKM. Trimming cost V 5 bases and J 9 bases, with 11 bases left between them. CDR3 DNA: TGTGCCAGCAGTAGAGATGGGAGTTCACCCCTCCACTTT. It specifies CASSRDGSSPLHF.

The chain uses TRBV7-9 and TRBJ2-7; 9 bases are shared with TRBD1. Trimming removed 6 bases from V and 5 bases from J; junction bases left unmatched: 11. This CDR3 spans 15 amino acids. Germline-derived CDR1 and CDR2 are SEHNR and FQNEAQ (reference sequence). CDR3 loop: CASSSLGQGMNEQYF. CDR3 nucleotide sequence: TGTGCCAGCAGTTCCCTGGGACAGGGAATGAACGAGCAGTACTTC.

The V and J genes are TRBV5-4 and TRBJ2-5, with 7 nucleotides matching TRBD2. The junction had 11 bases not matched to a gene; V was cut back by 4 bases and J by 2 bases. The CDR3 length is 16 residues. Germline CDR1 and CDR2: SGHNT and YYREEE (reference sequence). The CDR3 loop reads CASSGGGNTTQETQYF. CDR3 nucleotides: TGTGCCAGCAGCGGCGGGGGAAACACGACTCAAGAGACCCAGTACTTC.

As concerns this clone: The junction shows a germline mismatch at one end, possibly a read error. This chain uses TRBV7-9 with TRBJ2-7; no clear D gene. Per germline, CDR1 SEHNR and CDR2 FQNEAQ (reference sequence). This CDR3 comprises 11 residues. The CDR3 DNA follows: TGTGCCAGCAGGTTAGACAACGAGCAGTACTTC. This gives the protein CASRLDNEQYF.

There are a few counts of this clone. The gene calls are TRBV19 and TRBJ2-6; D not certain. Germline V gives CDR1 LNHDA, CDR2 SQIVND (reference sequence). CDR3 size: 16 residues. Trimming took 7 bases from V and 0 from J, leaving 13 bases between them. CDR3 DNA: TGTGCCAGTACCAAAACAGTCAGCTCTGGGGCCAACGTCCTGACTTTC. It is translated as CASTKTVSSGANVLTF.

V and J are TRBV5-4 and TRBJ2-5; no firm D call. The CDR3 spans 12 residues. CDR1 and CDR2 (germline): SGHNT, YYREEE (reference sequence). V was clipped by 9 bases and J by 1 base, with 10 bases between them. CDR3 coding DNA: TGTGCCACGACTGAAACCCAAGAGACCCAGTACTTC. Its translation is CATTETQETQYF. Supplemented by reference TRBV5-4 and TRBJ2-5, the full variable domain reads ETGVTQSPTHLIKTRGQQVTLRCSSQSGHNTVSWYQQALGQGPQFIFQYYREEENGRGNFPPRFSGLQFPNYSSELNVNALELDDSALYLCATTETQETQYFGPGTRLLVL.

The gene calls are TRBV25-1 and TRBJ2-1, with D possibly TRBD2 on 6 matching bases. This CDR3 is built from 17 residues. CDR1 and CDR2 from the germline V gene are MGHDK and SYGVNS. Trimming pared 1 base from V and 3 bases from J, leaving 16 bases between. CDR3 in DNA: TGTGCCAGCAGTGAATCAGCCCTAGCGACCTACTACAATGAGCAGTTCTTC. It yields the protein CASSESALATYYNEQFF.

This chain uses TRBV6-5 with TRBJ1-4; unclear D gene. The germline V and J ends were trimmed by 3 bases and 5 bases, with 13 bases remaining between them. The CDR3 contains 15 residues. In germline, CDR1 is MNHEY, CDR2 SVGAGI. This chain's CDR3 is CASSYMEAANEKLFF. DNA of the CDR3: TGTGCCAGCAGTTATATGGAGGCAGCGAATGAAAAACTGTTTTTT.

This chain joins TRBV5-1 and TRBJ1-1; D is possibly TRBD1 (5 bases). CDR1 is SGHRS and CDR2 is YFSETQ in the germline V gene. CDR3 size: 14 residues. Trimming took 0 bases from V and 11 from J, leaving 17 bases between them. CDR3 in amino acids: CASSLVGQGEGAFF. CDR3 coding DNA: TGCGCCAGCAGCTTGGTAGGCCAGGGCGAAGGGGCTTTCTTT. The complete variable domain, with remaining parts taken from reference TRBV5-1 and TRBJ1-1, reads KAGVTQTPRYLIKTRGQQVTLSCSPISGHRSVSWYQQTPGQGLQFLFEYFSETQRNKGNFPGRFSGRQFSNSRSEMNVSTLELGDSALYLCASSLVGQGEGAFFGQGTRLTVV.

V gene TRBV6-5 combines with J gene TRBJ2-7, with 7 bases aligning to TRBD1. Losses at the gene ends were 5 bases for V and 3 bases for J; bases not matched to a gene: 10. The CDR3 totals 15 residues. Germline V gene data show CDR1 as MNHEY and CDR2 as SVGAGI. CDR3 nucleotide sequence: TGTGCCAGCAGTCCTTTAAGGGACAGCGACTACGAGCAGTACTTC. Encoded protein: CASSPLRDSDYEQYF.

The chain recombines TRBV27 with TRBJ2-5, with D perhaps TRBD2 (5 bases). This CDR3 comprises 13 residues. The V gene lost 5 bases and the J gene lost 1 base, with 8 bases spanning the gap. Germline-derived CDR1 and CDR2 are MNHEY and SMNVEV (reference sequence). CDR3 region: CASSRGGQETQYF. As DNA, the CDR3 is TGTGCCAGCAGTAGAGGAGGCCAAGAGACCCAGTACTTC.

The chain uses TRBV9 and TRBJ1-3; D remains unclear. Trimming removed 3 bases at V and 0 bases at J, with 19 bases between. Per the germline V gene, CDR1 is SGDLS and CDR2 is YYNGEE. The CDR3 is 18 residues long. The CDR3 region is CASSGRGSPKDSGNTIYF. CDR3 DNA sequence: TGTGCCAGCAGCGGCCGCGGGAGCCCAAAGGACTCTGGAAACACCATATATTTT.

The CDR3 DNA sequence: TGTGCCAGCATCGTGGGCCCAGGTCAGCCCCAGCATTTT. Amino acid sequence: CASIVGPGQPQHF. This sequence joins TRBV2 and TRBJ1-5; no clear D gene. CDR1 is SNHLY and CDR2 is FYNNEI in the germline V gene. The CDR3 is made up of 13 amino acids. V was clipped by 7 bases and J by 6 bases, with 13 bases between them.

The chain employs TRBV28 and TRBJ1-2, with 9 bases identical to TRBD1. After removal of 3 bases from V and 3 bases from J, the junction contained 5 bases not matched to a gene. Germline lookup yields CDR1 MDHEN and CDR2 SYDVKM. The CDR3 has 15 amino acids. The CDR3 sequence is CASSFIRTGDYGYTF. The CDR3 nucleotides read TGTGCCAGCAGTTTTATCAGGACAGGGGACTATGGCTACACCTTC.

The chain is built from TRBV5-4 and TRBJ1-4; TRBD1 might be the D (5 bases). The V and J ends lost 4 bases and 11 bases respectively, with 15 bases between them. Germline lookup yields CDR1 SGHNT and CDR2 YYREEE (reference sequence). There are 13 residues in the CDR3. CDR3 amino acids: CASSRDSFEKLFF. The CDR3, as DNA: TGTGCCAGCAGCCGAGACAGTTTCGAGAAACTGTTTTTT.

This clone appeared a few times. The V call is TRBV7-2, the J call TRBJ1-3; TRBD1 aligns across 7 bases. The CDR3 has 16 amino acids. Germline CDR1 SGHTA, CDR2 FQGNSA. The V segment lost 5 bases and the J segment 4 bases; nucleotides outside the gene matches: 11. The CDR3 protein is CASSPSPRDRGNTIYF. CDR3 nucleotide sequence: TGTGCCAGCAGCCCTAGCCCCCGGGACAGAGGAAACACCATATATTTT. Using reference TRBV7-2 and TRBJ1-3 for the parts outside the CDR3, the full variable domain is GAGVSQSPSNKVTEKGKDVELRCDPISGHTALYWYRQSLGQGLEFLIYFQGNSAPDKSGLPSDRFSAERTGGSVSTLTIQRTQQEDSAVYLCASSPSPRDRGNTIYFGEGSWLTVV.

This chain uses TRBV7-9 with TRBJ2-3, with 7 bases identical to TRBD2. The CDR3 contains 16 residues. Per germline, CDR1 SEHNR and CDR2 FQNEAQ (reference sequence). V lost 4 bases and J lost 0; bases outside the gene matches: 7. The CDR3 DNA is TGTGCCAGCAGCTCCTTAGCGGGCCCAAGCACAGATACGCAGTATTTT. As protein: CASSSLAGPSTDTQYF.

The sample holds a few counts of this clone. The chain couples TRBV6-1 to TRBJ2-1, with a possible D match to TRBD2 (5 bases). The CDR3 loop spans 13 amino acids. Trimming left V 2 bases short and J 8 bases short, with 10 bases between. In germline, CDR1 is MNHNS, CDR2 SASEGT. CDR3 in DNA: TGTGCCAGCAGTGAATTTCAGGAGGATGAGCAGTTCTTC. Encoded protein: CASSEFQEDEQFF.

V usage is TRBV6-5 and J usage is TRBJ1-5; no reliable D call. The CDR3 is 14 residues long. V was shortened by 5 bases and J by 0 bases, with 8 bases between the two germline ends. Germline V gives CDR1 MNHEY, CDR2 SVGAGI. The CDR3 here is CASSPISSNQPQHF. CDR3 in DNA: TGTGCCAGCAGTCCTATAAGTAGCAATCAGCCCCAGCATTTT.

The count of this clone is one. The chain links TRBV19 to TRBJ2-3, with 7 bases matching TRBD2. The germline V gene encodes CDR1 LNHDA and CDR2 SQIVND (reference sequence). This CDR3 comprises 13 residues. The ends lost 9 bases at V and 7 bases at J; junction bases unmatched: 10. This chain's CDR3 is CASKNVGGNTQYF. Here the CDR3 DNA reads TGTGCCAGCAAAAACGTGGGGGGGAATACGCAGTATTTT.

The V and J genes are TRBV7-9 and TRBJ1-1; maybe TRBD1 (5 bases). Trimming took 5 bases from V and 5 from J, leaving 15 bases between them. Per germline, CDR1 SEHNR and CDR2 FQNEAQ (reference sequence). The CDR3 is 14 amino acids. The CDR3 nucleotides read TGTGCCAGCAGCCATGACAGTGGGGGGACTGAAGCTTTCTTT. Protein product: CASSHDSGGTEAFF.